The present T cell receptor beta chain was sequenced within a study of blood T cells in healthy people across ages. V was cut by 7 bases and J by 6 bases, with 14 bases left in between. The V gene's germline CDR1 is SQVTM and CDR2 ANQGSEA. The length of the CDR3 is 12 residues. A second PCR of roughly 7 to 11 cycles used a sample-barcoded 5' primer and a J-beta primer mix. TCRdb reprocessed the 5' RACE reads via MiXCR and lists one record per CDR3 protein. The sample records about 930,000 distinct CDR3 sequences, 25% to 35% being singletons. The same data also contributed to another study, on T cells of mothers and their children.

V usage is TRBV29-1 and J usage is TRBJ2-3; D might be TRBD2 (7 bases). Sequenced material: blood. This TCR was sampled from a woman in her 40s in good health. The CDR3 region is CSGGGRGDTQYF. Here the CDR3 DNA reads TGCAGCGGGGGGGGCAGAGGGGATACGCAGTATTTT.